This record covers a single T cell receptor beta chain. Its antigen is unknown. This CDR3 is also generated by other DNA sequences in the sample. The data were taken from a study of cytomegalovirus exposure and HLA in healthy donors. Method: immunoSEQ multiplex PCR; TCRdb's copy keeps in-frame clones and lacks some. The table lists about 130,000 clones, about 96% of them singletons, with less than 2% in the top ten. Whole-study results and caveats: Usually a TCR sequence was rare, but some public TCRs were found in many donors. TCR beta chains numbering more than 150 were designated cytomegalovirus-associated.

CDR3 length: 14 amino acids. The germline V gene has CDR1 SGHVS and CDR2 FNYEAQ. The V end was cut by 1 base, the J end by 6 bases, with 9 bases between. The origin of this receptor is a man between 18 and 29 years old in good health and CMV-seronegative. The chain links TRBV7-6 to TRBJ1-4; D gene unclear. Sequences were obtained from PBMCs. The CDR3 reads CASSLGGADEKLFF. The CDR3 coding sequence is TGTGCCAGCAGCTTAGGGGGAGCTGATGAAAAACTGTTTTTT. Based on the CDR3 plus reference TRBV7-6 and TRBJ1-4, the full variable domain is GAGVSQSPRYKVTKRGQDVALRCDPISGHVSLYWYRQALGQGPEFLTYFNYEAQQDKSGLPNDRFSAERPEGSISTLTIQRTEQRDSAMYRCASSLGGADEKLFFGSGTQLSVL.